This T cell receptor beta chain is from a study of blood T cell repertoires in COVID-19. Data came from immunoSEQ multiplex PCR; TCRdb stores just in-frame clones and leaves some out. The top ten hold 10% to 15% of the sample, which has 130,000 to 150,000 clones, 85% to 90% seen once. This clone was found a few times. Unmatched junction bases numbered 9, after V lost 3 bases and J lost 4 bases. The V gene's germline CDR1 is GTSNPN and CDR2 SVGIG (reference sequence). CDR3 length: 14 residues. This sequence was found in a man between 18 and 29 years old with COVID-19, enrolled during active disease. The chain carries TRBV30 and TRBJ2-7; 7 bases agree with TRBD1. The material sequenced was peripheral blood. CDR3 nucleotides: TGTGCCTGGAGCGCCGGGACAGCTGTTTACGAGCAGTACTTC. It specifies CAWSAGTAVYEQYF.